A single sample is the source of the 17 T cell receptor beta chains below, sequenced in a study of blood T cell repertoires in COVID-19 (dated by TCRdb to about 2020). Receptors were amplified or captured by the immunoSEQ multiplex PCR assay. TCRdb retrieved this table from immuneACCESS and kept in-frame rearrangements only. Not all clones are present; in checked studies, unresolved V genes account for under half, and no reason is known for the remainder. For this sample there are tens of thousands of clones; 75% to 85% appear just once. The ten largest clonotypes hold about 19% of the sample. The material sequenced was peripheral blood. These receptors all stem from a woman of 80 years or more with acute or convalescent COVID-19.

V is TRBV5-1 and J is TRBJ2-5; no reliable D call. V shed 1 base and J shed 4 bases, with 11 bases lying between them. Germline CDR1 SGHRS, CDR2 YFSETQ. The CDR3 is 14 residues long. CDR3 residues: CASSLIHSPETQYF. The CDR3 DNA is TGCGCCAGCAGCTTGATTCATAGTCCAGAGACCCAGTACTTC.

The gene calls are TRBV3-1 (or the pseudogene TRBV3-2) and TRBJ1-4; 9 bases align to TRBD1. The CDR3 loop spans 16 amino acids. After removal of 1 base from V and 7 bases from J, the junction contained 7 bases not matched to a gene. Germline V gene data show CDR1 as LGHDT and CDR2 as YNNKEL (reference sequence). CDR3 coding DNA: TGTGCCAGCAGCCAAGTTATGGGACAGGGTGCTGAAAAACTGTTTTTT. This translates into CASSQVMGQGAEKLFF.

The chain uses TRBV24-1 and TRBJ2-1; a possible D gene is TRBD1 (5 bases). This CDR3 has 13 amino acids. Germline V gene lookup returns CDR1 KGHDR and CDR2 SFDVKD. Trimming cost V 5 bases and J 13 bases, with 17 bases left between them. Here the CDR3 reads CATSVTDSFGQFF. In nucleotides, the CDR3 is TGTGCCACCAGTGTTACCGACAGTTTTGGTCAGTTCTTC.

This rearrangement joins TRBV7-9 to TRBJ1-3; TRBD1 might be the D (6 bases). Germline CDR1 and CDR2: SEHNR and FQNEAQ (reference sequence). The CDR3 totals 13 residues. Between the trimmed V and J ends, which lost 2 bases and 4 bases, there was a span of 6 bases. Here the CDR3 reads CASSLQGGNTIYF. In nucleotides, the CDR3 is TGTGCCAGCAGCTTACAGGGGGGAAACACCATATATTTT.

V usage is TRBV5-1 and J usage is TRBJ2-5, with TRBD2 identical over 13 bases. Germline-derived CDR1 and CDR2 are SGHRS and YFSETQ. After removal of 4 bases from V and 1 base from J, the junction contained 1 base not matched to a gene. The CDR3 runs 15 residues. The CDR3 is CASSGLAGAQETQYF. The DNA of the CDR3 is TGCGCCAGCAGCGGACTAGCGGGGGCCCAAGAGACCCAGTACTTC.

This chain connects TRBV7-2 to TRBJ2-7; no clear D. Trimming stripped 1 base from V and 0 bases from J, with 7 bases between. The CDR3 consists of 14 residues. Germline CDR1 and CDR2: SGHTA and FQGNSA. The CDR3 loop reads CASSLGLASYEQYF. In DNA form, the CDR3 reads TGTGCCAGCAGCTTAGGTTTGGCCTCCTACGAGCAGTACTTC. Full variable domain (rest looked up from reference TRBV7-2 and TRBJ2-7): GAGVSQSPSNKVTEKGKDVELRCDPISGHTALYWYRQSLGQGLEFLIYFQGNSAPDKSGLPSDRFSAERTGGSVSTLTIQRTQQEDSAVYLCASSLGLASYEQYFGPGTRLTVT.

The V call is TRBV3-1 (or the pseudogene TRBV3-2), the J call TRBJ2-7; possibly TRBD1 for D (6 bases). Trimming took off 1 base at V and 3 bases at J, with 10 bases between the two ends. There are 14 residues in the CDR3. CDR1 and CDR2 from the germline V gene are LGHDT and YNNKEL (reference sequence). The CDR3, as DNA: TGTGCCAGCAGCCAAGGCAAGGGGGACTACGAGCAGTACTTC. It codes for CASSQGKGDYEQYF.

V usage is TRBV5-1 and J usage is TRBJ2-3; D is possibly TRBD2 (5 bases). Germline V gives CDR1 SGHRS, CDR2 YFSETQ. Deletions cut 4 bases from V and 2 bases from J, with 20 bases between. This CDR3 contains 17 residues. CDR3 region: CASSKGLSQIYTDTQYF. DNA of the CDR3: TGCGCCAGCAGCAAAGGACTGTCACAAATATACACAGATACGCAGTATTTT.

The rearrangement joins TRBV5-8 to TRBJ2-7; D perhaps matches TRBD2 (5 bases). Germline values: CDR1 SGHTS, CDR2 YDEGEE. The CDR3 is 15 residues long. V was clipped by 2 bases and J by 4 bases, with 16 bases between them. CDR3 residues: CASSLSLAFGYEQYF. CDR3 in DNA: TGTGCCAGCAGCTTAAGTCTAGCTTTCGGTTACGAGCAGTACTTC.

This chain connects TRBV5-1 to TRBJ2-5; D possibly corresponds to TRBD2 (6 bases). The V gene's germline CDR1 is SGHRS and CDR2 YFSETQ. V was shortened by 0 bases and J by 0 bases, with 15 bases between the two germline ends. This CDR3 contains 17 residues. Here the CDR3 reads CASSLASGLPYQETQYF. The CDR3 DNA reads TGCGCCAGCAGCTTGGCCTCGGGACTGCCGTACCAAGAGACCCAGTACTTC. The complete variable domain, with remaining parts taken from reference TRBV5-1 and TRBJ2-5, reads KAGVTQTPRYLIKTRGQQVTLSCSPISGHRSVSWYQQTPGQGLQFLFEYFSETQRNKGNFPGRFSGRQFSNSRSEMNVSTLELGDSALYLCASSLASGLPYQETQYFGPGTRLLVL.

The V and J genes are TRBV19 and TRBJ1-5, with 7 positions matching TRBD1. Per germline, CDR1 LNHDA and CDR2 SQIVND (reference sequence). V trimming: 5 bases; J trimming: 3 bases; junction bases outside the gene matches: 1. CDR3 length equals 13 residues. The CDR3 nucleotides are TGTGCCAGTAGTGGGACAGTCAATCAGCCCCAGCATTTT. It codes for CASSGTVNQPQHF. Based on the CDR3 plus reference TRBV19 and TRBJ1-5, the full variable domain is DGGITQSPKYLFRKEGQNVTLSCEQNLNHDAMYWYRQDPGQGLRLIYYSQIVNDFQKGDIAEGYSVSREKKESFPLTVTSAQKNPTAFYLCASSGTVNQPQHFGDGTRLSIL.

The genes are TRBV6-1 and TRBJ1-1, with 9 bases that match TRBD1. In germline, CDR1 is MNHNS, CDR2 SASEGT. This CDR3 spans 15 amino acids. Unmatched junction bases numbered 3, after V lost 3 bases and J lost 1 base. The CDR3 is CASSDGTGRNTEAFF. As DNA, the CDR3 is TGTGCCAGCAGTGACGGGACAGGGAGGAACACTGAAGCTTTCTTT.

The chain is built from TRBV5-1 and TRBJ2-4, with 7 bases lining up with TRBD1. Germline lookup yields CDR1 SGHRS and CDR2 YFSETQ. Germline trimming cut 3 bases from V and 7 bases from J; bases unmatched to any gene: 16. The CDR3 covers 17 residues. CDR3 nucleotide sequence: TGCGCCAGCAGCTCTCAACCACCCACAGGGGAAGGTAACATTCAGTACTTC. It translates to CASSSQPPTGEGNIQYF.

This sequence joins TRBV2 and TRBJ1-6; 9 bases align to TRBD1. In germline, CDR1 is SNHLY, CDR2 FYNNEI. This CDR3 is 14 amino acids long. V lost 6 bases to trimming and J lost 5 bases; unmatched junction nucleotides: 2. This CDR3 reads CASRRDRDNSPLHF. As DNA, the CDR3 is TGTGCCAGCAGGCGGGACAGGGATAATTCACCCCTCCACTTT.

The V and J genes are TRBV7-9 and TRBJ1-1; TRBD1 is a possible D gene (5 bases). The ends were cut back, 5 bases at V and 1 base at J, with 8 bases in the middle. Looked up from germline, CDR1 is SEHNR and CDR2 is FQNEAQ (reference sequence). The CDR3 totals 13 residues. DNA for the CDR3: TGTGCCAGCAGCCGCGGGGCGAACACTGAAGCTTTCTTT. It codes for CASSRGANTEAFF.

This clone was seen only once. The rearrangement uses TRBV23-1 and TRBJ2-7; TRBD1 is a possible D gene (5 bases). TRBV23-1 is an open reading frame, and its role is uncertain. This CDR3 has 15 amino acids. V lost 2 bases and J lost 3, with 14 bases in between. CDR3 sequence (DNA): TGCGCCAGCAGTCAAAGCGACAGAAAGAACTACGAGCAGTACTTC. Protein product: CASSQSDRKNYEQYF.

This chain connects TRBV11-2 to TRBJ2-7; 8 bases are shared with TRBD2. This CDR3 contains 14 residues. Germline CDR1 and CDR2: SGHAT and FQNNGV. The V gene end was trimmed by 0 bases and the J gene end by 6 bases; junction bases not matched to a gene: 4. CDR3 residues: CASSLEPGGSEQYF. The CDR3 DNA sequence: TGTGCCAGCAGCTTAGAACCGGGAGGGAGCGAGCAGTACTTC.